This T cell receptor beta chain was identified in a study of response to subunit inactivated influenza vaccine. Overall study findings and caveats: Authors suggested each seasonal influenza vaccination recruits few new T cells.

CDR3 length: 14 residues. Germline lookup yields CDR1 MNHEY and CDR2 SVGAGI. Trimming shortened V by 2 bases and J by 4 bases, and 11 bases separated the two germline ends. The table lists this clonotype with many counts. What it binds is not known. TCRdb called the RT-PCR reads again in MiXCR, with one record for every CDR3 protein. The table records 150,000 or so distinct CDR3 sequences, about a tenth of them present only once. The sequence was obtained from a man between 50 and 59 years old who received an inactivated influenza vaccine. Source: non-naive T cells sorted from PBMCs, taken around seven weeks after vaccination. The chain has TRBV6-5 and TRBJ2-5; D is ambiguous. CDR3 sequence reads: CASSYPRAGETQYF. In DNA form, the CDR3 reads TGTGCCAGCAGTTACCCACGGGCAGGAGAGACCCAGTACTTC.